This passage covers 13 T cell receptor beta chains from one sample sequenced in a study of T cell responses to AZD1222 COVID-19 vaccine. TCRdb keeps only in-frame clones here, not all; method: immunoSEQ multiplex PCR. Of tens of thousands of clones listed, 80% were seen once; the top ten hold about an eighth. The sample consisted of peripheral blood, taken 28 days after the second AZD1222 dose. The receptors derive from an adult who received the AZD1222 COVID-19 vaccine.

The J gene is TRBJ2-1, the V gene TRBV11-3; 9 positions match TRBD2. V lost 5 bases, J lost 2 bases, and 13 bases stayed unmatched. The CDR3 is 18 amino acids. Germline lookup yields CDR1 SGHNT and CDR2 YENEEA. For the CDR3, the DNA is TGTGCCAGCAGCAAAGGGGAGCTAGCGGGGCCCACCTACAATGAGCAGTTCTTC. Its translation is CASSKGELAGPTYNEQFF.

This clone was observed a few times. The chain links TRBV29-1 to TRBJ1-4; D possibly corresponds to TRBD1 (5 bases). The CDR3 extends over 13 amino acids. Deletions cut 7 bases from V and 6 bases from J, with 15 bases between. The germline gives CDR1 SQVTM, CDR2 ANQGSEA. The DNA for the CDR3 is TGCAGCGCTGCGAGGGGTACGGATGAAAAACTGTTTTTT. This codes for CSAARGTDEKLFF.

The gene calls are TRBV12-3 or TRBV12-4 and TRBJ1-3, with D unresolved. The V gene lost 5 bases and the J gene lost 8 bases, with 10 bases spanning the gap. The CDR3 runs 12 residues. The CDR3 protein is CASSPGLDTIYF. The CDR3 DNA sequence: TGTGCCAGCAGTCCCGGACTGGACACCATATATTTT.

The J gene is TRBJ2-1, the V gene TRBV7-3; no clear D gene. V was shortened by 5 bases and J by 5 bases, with 10 bases between the two germline ends. In germline, CDR1 is SGHTA, CDR2 FQGTGA. The CDR3 has 13 residues. The CDR3 region has the DNA TGTGCCAGCAGCGTCACAGCTAACAATGAGCAGTTCTTC. Protein sequence: CASSVTANNEQFF. Full variable domain (missing parts from reference TRBV7-3 and TRBJ2-1): GAGVSQTPSNKVTEKGKYVELRCDPISGHTALYWYRQSLGQGPEFLIYFQGTGAADDSGLPNDRFFAVRPEGSVSTLKIQRTERGDSAVYLCASSVTANNEQFFGPGTRLTVL.

This clone was seen a handful of times. V gene TRBV19 combines with J gene TRBJ2-2; no reliable D call. CDR1 and CDR2 (germline): LNHDA, SQIVND (reference sequence). CDR3 length: 14 residues. The ends were cut back, 7 bases at V and 6 bases at J, with 15 bases in the middle. The CDR3 loop reads CASKEHGVPGELFF. The CDR3 bases are TGTGCCAGTAAGGAGCATGGGGTTCCCGGGGAGCTGTTTTTT.

V usage is TRBV7-9 and J usage is TRBJ2-7, with TRBD2 matching over 7 bases. Per germline, CDR1 SEHNR and CDR2 FQNEAQ (reference sequence). V lost 2 bases and J lost 6; bases outside the gene matches: 4. The CDR3 covers 13 residues. The chain's CDR3 is CASSLSGASEQYF. CDR3 DNA: TGTGCCAGCAGCTTAAGCGGGGCGTCCGAGCAGTACTTC.

This clone was observed a few times. The V gene is TRBV10-2, the J gene TRBJ2-7; the D is unclear. Germline CDR1 and CDR2: WSHSY and SAAADI. The CDR3 runs 13 residues. V was pared by 8 bases and J by 1 base, with 12 bases between. Here the CDR3 reads CASQERMSYEQYF. CDR3 nucleotides: TGCGCCAGCCAAGAACGAATGTCCTACGAGCAGTACTTC.

The rearrangement uses TRBV5-1 and TRBJ1-4, with D tentatively TRBD1 (6 bases). The CDR3 is made up of 15 amino acids. The V gene's germline CDR1 is SGHRS and CDR2 YFSETQ. The V gene lost 4 bases and the J gene lost 0 bases, with 10 bases spanning the gap. CDR3 residues: CASSLTGSTNEKLFF. CDR3 coding DNA: TGCGCCAGCAGCCTCACAGGGTCAACTAATGAAAAACTGTTTTTT.

The V gene is TRBV19, the J gene TRBJ1-2, with D unresolved. Deletions cut 7 bases from V and 4 bases from J, with 7 bases between. In germline, CDR1 is LNHDA, CDR2 SQIVND (reference sequence). The CDR3 consists of 11 residues. DNA of the CDR3: TGTGCCAGTATCGGTAGCTATGGCTACACCTTC. Amino acid sequence: CASIGSYGYTF.

The chain employs TRBV9 and TRBJ1-5; TRBD1 matches 9 bases. Trimming took 0 bases from V and 1 from J; bases not matched to a gene: 8. This CDR3 contains 18 residues. Germline lookup yields CDR1 SGDLS and CDR2 YYNGEE. The DNA for the CDR3 is TGTGCCAGCAGCGTAGTAGGGGGGGACAGGGCGAGCAATCAGCCCCAGCATTTT. Translated: CASSVVGGDRASNQPQHF.

This clone was counted a few times. The chain carries TRBV4-3 and TRBJ2-5; 9 bases agree with TRBD1. CDR3 length: 15 amino acids. Looked up from germline, CDR1 is LGHNA and CDR2 is YSLEER. After removal of 1 base from V and 6 bases from J, the junction contained 6 bases not matched to a gene. The CDR3 here is CASSQGTGDGKTQYF. The CDR3 nucleotides read TGCGCCAGCAGCCAAGGGACAGGGGATGGGAAGACCCAGTACTTC.

The rearrangement links TRBV7-9 to TRBJ2-5, with 8 bases matching TRBD1. V lost 4 bases to trimming and J lost 5 bases; unmatched junction nucleotides: 12. CDR1 is SEHNR and CDR2 is FQNEAQ in the germline V gene (reference sequence). CDR3 length equals 16 residues. Here the CDR3 reads CASSSPLGQGWETQYF. As DNA, the CDR3 is TGTGCCAGCAGCTCCCCCCTCGGACAGGGCTGGGAGACCCAGTACTTC. Full variable domain (missing parts from reference TRBV7-9 and TRBJ2-5): DTGVSQNPRHKITKRGQNVTFRCDPISEHNRLYWYRQTLGQGPEFLTYFQNEAQLEKSRLLSDRFSAERPKGSFSTLEIQRTEQGDSAMYLCASSSPLGQGWETQYFGPGTRLLVL.

This rearrangement joins TRBV5-1 to TRBJ1-4; unclear D gene. The CDR3 contains 15 residues. The germline CDR1 and CDR2 sequences are SGHRS and YFSETQ. V lost 6 bases to trimming and J lost 7 bases, with 19 bases between them. The CDR3 DNA sequence: TGCGCCAGCACCCGGGAGGCCGGGATGAGTGAAAAACTGTTTTTT. Encoded protein: CASTREAGMSEKLFF.